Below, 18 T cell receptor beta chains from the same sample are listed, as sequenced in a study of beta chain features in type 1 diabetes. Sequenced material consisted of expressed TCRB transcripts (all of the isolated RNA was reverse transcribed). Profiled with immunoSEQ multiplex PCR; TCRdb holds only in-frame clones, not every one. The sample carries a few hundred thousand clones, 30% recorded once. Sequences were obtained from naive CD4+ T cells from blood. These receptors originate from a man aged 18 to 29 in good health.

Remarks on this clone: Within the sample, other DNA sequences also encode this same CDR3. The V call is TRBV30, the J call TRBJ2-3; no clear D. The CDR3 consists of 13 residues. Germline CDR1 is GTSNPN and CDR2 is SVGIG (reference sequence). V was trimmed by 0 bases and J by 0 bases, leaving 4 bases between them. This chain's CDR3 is CAWSVPSTDTQYF. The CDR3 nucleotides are TGTGCCTGGAGTGTCCCTAGCACAGATACGCAGTATTTT.

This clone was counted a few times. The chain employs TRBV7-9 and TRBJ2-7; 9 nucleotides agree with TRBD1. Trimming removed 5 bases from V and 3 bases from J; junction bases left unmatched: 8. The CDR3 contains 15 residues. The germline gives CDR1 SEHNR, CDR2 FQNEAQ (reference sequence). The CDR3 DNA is TGTGCCAGCAGCCCGAACCGGGACAGGGTCTACGAGCAGTACTTC. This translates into CASSPNRDRVYEQYF. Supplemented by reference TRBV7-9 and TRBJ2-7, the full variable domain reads DTGVSQNPRHKITKRGQNVTFRCDPISEHNRLYWYRQTLGQGPEFLTYFQNEAQLEKSRLLSDRFSAERPKGSFSTLEIQRTEQGDSAMYLCASSPNRDRVYEQYFGPGTRLTVT.

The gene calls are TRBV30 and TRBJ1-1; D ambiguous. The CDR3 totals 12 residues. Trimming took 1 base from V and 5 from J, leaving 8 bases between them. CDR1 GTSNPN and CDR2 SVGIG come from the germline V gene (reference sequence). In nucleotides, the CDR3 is TGTGCCTGGAGTGATATAGGGACTGAAGCTTTCTTT. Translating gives CAWSDIGTEAFF.

Here the CDR3 reads CASSQVSQNSYEQYF. CDR3 coding DNA: TGCGCCAGCAGCCAAGTTTCGCAGAACTCCTACGAGCAGTACTTC. The chain links TRBV4-1 to TRBJ2-7; no reliable D call. Germline CDR1 reads MGHRA; CDR2 reads YSYEKL. The V end was cut by 1 base, the J end by 0 bases, with 10 bases between. The CDR3 has 15 residues.

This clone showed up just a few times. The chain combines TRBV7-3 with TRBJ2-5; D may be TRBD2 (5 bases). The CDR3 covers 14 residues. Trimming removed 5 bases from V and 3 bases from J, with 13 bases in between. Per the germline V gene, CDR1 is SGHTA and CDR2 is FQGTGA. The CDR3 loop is CASSRGLAKETQYF. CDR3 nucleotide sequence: TGTGCCAGCAGCCGCGGGCTAGCCAAAGAGACCCAGTACTTC.

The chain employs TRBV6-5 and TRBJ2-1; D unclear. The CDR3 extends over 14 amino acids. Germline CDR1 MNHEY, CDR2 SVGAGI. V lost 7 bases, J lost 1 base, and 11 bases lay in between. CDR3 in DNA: TGTGCCAGCACGAGAGAAGGATCCTACAATGAGCAGTTCTTC. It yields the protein CASTREGSYNEQFF.

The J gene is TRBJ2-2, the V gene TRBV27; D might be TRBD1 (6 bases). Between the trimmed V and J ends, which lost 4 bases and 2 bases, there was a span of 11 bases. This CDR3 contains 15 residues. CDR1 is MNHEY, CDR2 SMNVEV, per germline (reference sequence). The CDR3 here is CASSYGTSNTGELFF. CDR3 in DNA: TGTGCCAGCAGTTACGGGACAAGTAACACCGGGGAGCTGTTTTTT.

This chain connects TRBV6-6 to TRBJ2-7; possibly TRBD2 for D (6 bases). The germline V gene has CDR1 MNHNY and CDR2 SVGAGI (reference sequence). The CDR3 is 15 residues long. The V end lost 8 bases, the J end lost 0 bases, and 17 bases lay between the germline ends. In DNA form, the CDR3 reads TGTGCCAGCTCCCTGGGGGGTAGGAGCTCCTACGAGCAGTACTTC. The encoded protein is CASSLGGRSSYEQYF.

CDR3 in DNA: TGCGCCAGCAGCCAAGATCCAACAGGGGGAGTACTTGGAAAACTGTTTTTT. Translating gives CASSQDPTGGVLGKLFF. The chain joins TRBV4-1 to TRBJ1-4; TRBD1 matches 8 bases. The CDR3 contains 17 residues. The V gene end was trimmed by 0 bases and the J gene end by 10 bases; junction bases not matched to a gene: 13. The V gene's germline CDR1 is MGHRA and CDR2 YSYEKL.

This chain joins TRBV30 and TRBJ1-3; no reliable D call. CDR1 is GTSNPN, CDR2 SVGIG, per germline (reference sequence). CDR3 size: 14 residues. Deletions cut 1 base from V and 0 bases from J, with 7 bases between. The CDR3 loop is CAWSATISGNTIYF. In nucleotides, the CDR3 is TGTGCCTGGAGTGCCACCATCTCTGGAAACACCATATATTTT.

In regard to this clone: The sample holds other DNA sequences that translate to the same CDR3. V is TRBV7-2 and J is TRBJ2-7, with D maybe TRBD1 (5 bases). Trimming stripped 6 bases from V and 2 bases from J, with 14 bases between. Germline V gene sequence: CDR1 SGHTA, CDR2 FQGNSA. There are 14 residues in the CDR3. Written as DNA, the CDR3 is TGTGCCAGCAGTCTTATAGGGGCGGCCTACGAGCAGTACTTC. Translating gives CASSLIGAAYEQYF.

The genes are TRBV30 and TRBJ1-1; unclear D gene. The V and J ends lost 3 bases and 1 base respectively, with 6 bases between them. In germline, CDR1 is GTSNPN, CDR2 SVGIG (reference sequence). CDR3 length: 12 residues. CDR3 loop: CAWRPENTEAFF. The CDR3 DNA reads TGTGCCTGGAGACCGGAGAACACTGAAGCTTTCTTT.

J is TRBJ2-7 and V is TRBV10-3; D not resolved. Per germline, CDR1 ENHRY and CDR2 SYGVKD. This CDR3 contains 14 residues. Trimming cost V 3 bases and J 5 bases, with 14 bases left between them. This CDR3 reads CAISERANRDEQYF. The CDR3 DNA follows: TGTGCCATCAGTGAACGGGCTAACCGGGACGAGCAGTACTTC.

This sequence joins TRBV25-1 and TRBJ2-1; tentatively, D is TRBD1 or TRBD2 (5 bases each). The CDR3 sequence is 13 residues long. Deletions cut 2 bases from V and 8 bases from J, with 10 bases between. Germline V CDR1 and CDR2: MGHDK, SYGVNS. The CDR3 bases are TGTGCCAGCAGTGAAATGGGGACCGATGAGCAGTTCTTC. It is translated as CASSEMGTDEQFF.

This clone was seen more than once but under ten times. The CDR3 sequence is CASSLARADTQYF. CDR3 sequence (DNA): TGTGCCAGCAGCTTAGCGCGCGCAGATACGCAGTATTTT. J is TRBJ2-3 and V is TRBV7-2; D call uncertain. V was shortened by 0 bases and J by 4 bases, with 5 bases between the two germline ends. The germline gives CDR1 SGHTA, CDR2 FQGNSA. The CDR3 loop spans 13 amino acids.

Here the CDR3 DNA reads TGTGCCACCAGCAGAGATTGGACAGGGGAGGCCAATCAGCCCCAGCATTTT. Protein sequence: CATSRDWTGEANQPQHF. The rearrangement links TRBV15 to TRBJ1-5; 9 bases match TRBD1. Losses at the gene ends were 0 bases for V and 3 bases for J; bases not matched to a gene: 6. Germline V gives CDR1 LNHNV, CDR2 YYDKDF (reference sequence). The CDR3 has 17 amino acids.

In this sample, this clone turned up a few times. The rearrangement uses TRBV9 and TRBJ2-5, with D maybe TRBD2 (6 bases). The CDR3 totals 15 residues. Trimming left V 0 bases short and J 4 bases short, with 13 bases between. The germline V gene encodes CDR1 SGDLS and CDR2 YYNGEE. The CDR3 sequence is CASSVVGSAGETQYF. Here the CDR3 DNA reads TGTGCCAGCAGCGTAGTCGGGAGTGCGGGAGAGACCCAGTACTTC.

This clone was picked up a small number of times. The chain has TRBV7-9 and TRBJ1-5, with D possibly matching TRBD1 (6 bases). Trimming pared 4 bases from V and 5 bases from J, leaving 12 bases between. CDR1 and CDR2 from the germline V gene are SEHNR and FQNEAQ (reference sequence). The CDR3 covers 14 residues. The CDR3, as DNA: TGTGCCAGCAGCTCGGTGTCAGGGGATCAGCCCCAGCATTTT. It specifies CASSSVSGDQPQHF.